These 23 T cell receptor beta chains were sequenced from one sample in a study of blood T cell repertoires in COVID-19. Assay used: immunoSEQ multiplex PCR; TCRdb lists only in-frame clones, some missing. Of tens of thousands of clones in the sample, roughly 80% were seen once. The sequencing sample was made of peripheral blood. The receptors come from a human donor in a cohort sampled during active COVID-19.

This sequence joins TRBV7-2 and TRBJ2-1, with TRBD2 identical over 9 bases. Per the germline V gene, CDR1 is SGHTA and CDR2 is FQGNSA. The CDR3 has 16 residues. V shed 5 bases, J shed 8 bases, and the junction held 13 bases outside the gene matches. Here the CDR3 DNA reads TGTGCCAGCAGCCTAAGGGGCGGGGGGGCCTTCTATGAGCAGTTCTTC. Translation: CASSLRGGGAFYEQFF.

Here the CDR3 reads CASSEVELETQYF. CDR3 nucleotide sequence: TGTGCCAGCAGTGAAGTTGAGTTAGAGACCCAGTACTTC. J is TRBJ2-5 and V is TRBV2; no clear D. Trimming left V 1 base short and J 4 bases short, with 7 bases between. The CDR3 covers 13 residues. Germline CDR1 SNHLY, CDR2 FYNNEI.

The chain recombines TRBV15 with TRBJ2-5, with D possibly being TRBD2 (5 bases). The CDR3 totals 16 residues. Germline values: CDR1 LNHNV, CDR2 YYDKDF (reference sequence). V lost 5 bases and J 4 bases, leaving 20 bases between the germline ends. The CDR3 region is CATSSRRGSLVETQYF. The CDR3 DNA follows: TGTGCCACCAGCTCCCGTCGGGGTTCGCTCGTAGAGACCCAGTACTTC.

This clone appeared a few times. The J gene is TRBJ1-5, the V gene TRBV4-1, with D possibly TRBD1 on 6 matching bases. The ends were cut back, 2 bases at V and 6 bases at J, with 14 bases in the middle. This CDR3 has 15 amino acids. CDR1 is MGHRA and CDR2 is YSYEKL in the germline V gene. In DNA form, the CDR3 reads TGCGCCAGCAGCCAATCTGACCAGGGGTCTCAGCCCCAGCATTTT. Amino acids: CASSQSDQGSQPQHF.

This chain links TRBV18 with TRBJ1-1; TRBD1 matches at 9 bases. Germline CDR1 is KGHSH and CDR2 is LQKENI. The CDR3 runs to 16 residues. V gave up 6 bases and J gave up 5 bases; unmatched junction bases: 13. The CDR3 loop is CASSGQGIVLATEAFF. Written as DNA, the CDR3 is TGTGCCAGCTCGGGACAGGGAATAGTCCTAGCGACTGAAGCTTTCTTT.

V gene TRBV5-4 combines with J gene TRBJ2-5, with TRBD2 identical over 8 bases. In germline, CDR1 is SGHNT, CDR2 YYREEE (reference sequence). Trimming at V came to 2 bases and at J to 9 bases, leaving 9 bases not matched to a gene. This CDR3 comprises 14 residues. The CDR3 nucleotides are TGTGCCAGCAGCTTAGCGGGGGCTATAAGGGCCCAGTACTTC. Translation gives CASSLAGAIRAQYF. Full variable domain (remainder filled in from reference TRBV5-4 and TRBJ2-5): ETGVTQSPTHLIKTRGQQVTLRCSSQSGHNTVSWYQQALGQGPQFIFQYYREEENGRGNFPPRFSGLQFPNYSSELNVNALELDDSALYLCASSLAGAIRAQYFGPGTRLLVL.

This clone turned up a few times. The gene calls are TRBV15 and TRBJ1-5; 8 bases are a match to TRBD1. The CDR3 covers 16 residues. Unmatched junction bases numbered 4, after V lost 0 bases and J lost 3 bases. The germline V gene encodes CDR1 LNHNV and CDR2 YYDKDF (reference sequence). This CDR3 is CATSRDYRGDNQPQHF. The CDR3 region has the DNA TGTGCCACCAGCAGAGATTACAGGGGGGACAATCAGCCCCAGCATTTT.

This chain connects TRBV6-5 to TRBJ2-3; no clear D gene. Trimming left V 6 bases short and J 0 bases short, with 10 bases between. CDR3 length: 14 residues. CDR1 and CDR2 (germline): MNHEY, SVGAGI. In nucleotides, the CDR3 is TGTGCCAGCAGCCGACTCACCAGCACAGATACGCAGTATTTT. It codes for CASSRLTSTDTQYF.

The chain combines TRBV4-3 with TRBJ2-1; TRBD2 matches 8 bases. CDR1 is LGHNA, CDR2 YSLEER, per germline. V trimming: 1 base; J trimming: 4 bases; junction bases outside the gene matches: 6. The CDR3 extends over 16 amino acids. For the CDR3, the DNA is TGCGCCAGCAGCCAAGGTTGGCGGGGGGCATACAATGAGCAGTTCTTC. This sequence encodes CASSQGWRGAYNEQFF.

J is TRBJ2-5 and V is TRBV19; possible D gene TRBD2, 5 bases. Germline CDR1 LNHDA, CDR2 SQIVND (reference sequence). The V gene lost 2 bases and the J gene lost 6 bases, with 10 bases spanning the gap. The CDR3 has 13 amino acids. CDR3 sequence: CASSISGKQTQYF. DNA for the CDR3: TGTGCCAGTAGTATATCGGGGAAACAGACCCAGTACTTC.

The chain is built from TRBV28 and TRBJ1-2, with 8 bases fitting TRBD1. Germline V lookup: CDR1 MDHEN, CDR2 SYDVKM. V was clipped by 3 bases and J by 3 bases; unmatched bases: 15. The CDR3 length is 18 residues. CDR3 loop: CASSFPQGAISVDYGYTF. CDR3 sequence (DNA): TGTGCCAGCAGTTTCCCCCAGGGGGCGATATCCGTAGACTATGGCTACACCTTC.

The rearrangement joins TRBV10-2 to TRBJ1-2; 7 bases map to TRBD1. The V and J ends lost 10 bases and 6 bases, in that order; junction bases with no gene match: 17. This CDR3 spans 15 amino acids. The germline CDR1 and CDR2 sequences are WSHSY and SAAADI. CDR3 bases: TGCGCCACCGGGATGGGCAGGGGGTCTGGAGATGGCTACACCTTC. Its translation is CATGMGRGSGDGYTF.

This CDR3 reads CASSPSFRSSYNEQFF. CDR3 in DNA: TGTGCCAGCAGCCCTAGCTTCCGCAGCTCCTACAATGAGCAGTTCTTC. V and J are TRBV7-9 and TRBJ2-1; D perhaps matches TRBD2 (5 bases). Germline CDR1 and CDR2: SEHNR and FQNEAQ (reference sequence). CDR3 length: 16 residues. V dropped 5 bases and J dropped 0 bases, with 14 bases sitting between them.

V gene TRBV28 combines with J gene TRBJ1-1; a possible D gene is TRBD1 (5 bases). The V gene lost 3 bases and the J gene lost 3 bases, with 11 bases spanning the gap. CDR3 size: 14 residues. CDR1 is MDHEN and CDR2 is SYDVKM in the germline V gene. For the CDR3, the DNA is TGTGCCAGCAGTTTGATTGGGGCTTACACTGAAGCTTTCTTT. It yields the protein CASSLIGAYTEAFF.

The genes are TRBV7-9 and TRBJ2-2, with a weak D call TRBD1 (5 bases). CDR3 length: 18 amino acids. Trimming removed 0 bases at V and 1 base at J, with 15 bases between. In germline, CDR1 is SEHNR, CDR2 FQNEAQ (reference sequence). CDR3 sequence (DNA): TGTGCCAGCAGCTTAGCGCTCGACAACAGGCTGAACACCGGGGAGCTGTTTTTT. Its translation is CASSLALDNRLNTGELFF.

This sequence joins TRBV2 and TRBJ1-5, with D unresolved. Trimming left V 4 bases short and J 6 bases short, with 13 bases between. The CDR3 has 14 residues. The germline V gene has CDR1 SNHLY and CDR2 FYNNEI. The CDR3 here is CASSVREESQPQHF. The CDR3 coding sequence is TGTGCCAGCAGTGTAAGGGAGGAAAGTCAGCCCCAGCATTTT.

The chain combines TRBV5-1 with TRBJ1-1; D call uncertain. Trimming removed 0 bases from V and 1 base from J, with 13 bases in between. CDR1 is SGHRS and CDR2 is YFSETQ in the germline V gene. The length of the CDR3 is 16 residues. DNA for the CDR3: TGCGCCAGCAGCTTGGCTCATAGGTCAGGGAACACTGAAGCTTTCTTT. It is translated as CASSLAHRSGNTEAFF.

This chain links TRBV14 with TRBJ1-1, with D unresolved. The germline CDR1 and CDR2 sequences are SGHDN and FVKESK. V was clipped by 5 bases and J by 4 bases, with 14 bases between them. The CDR3 spans 14 residues. The CDR3 bases are TGTGCCAGCAGCTTTGGACGGCGGGGCACTGAAGCTTTCTTT. Encoded protein: CASSFGRRGTEAFF.

This chain uses TRBV18 with TRBJ1-3; 9 bases line up with TRBD1. V was pared by 5 bases and J by 4 bases, with 9 bases of the junction left unmatched. There are 16 residues in the CDR3. From germline, CDR1 is KGHSH and CDR2 LQKENI. The CDR3 DNA follows: TGTGCCAGCTCATCGACCGGGACAGGGACAGGAAACACCATATATTTT. Amino acids: CASSSTGTGTGNTIYF.

The chain employs TRBV5-1 and TRBJ2-1; tentative D call: TRBD1 (6 bases). The V gene lost 2 bases and the J gene lost 3 bases, with 9 bases spanning the gap. The CDR3 has 14 amino acids. CDR1 SGHRS and CDR2 YFSETQ come from the germline V gene. The CDR3 coding sequence is TGCGCCAGCAGCTTAGGGACATTCTACAATGAGCAGTTCTTC. Encoded protein: CASSLGTFYNEQFF.

The chain has TRBV6-5 and TRBJ1-6; D perhaps matches TRBD1 (5 bases). CDR3 length: 15 residues. Trimming left V 2 bases short and J 5 bases short, with 10 bases between. Germline CDR1 MNHEY, CDR2 SVGAGI. CDR3 DNA: TGTGCCAGCAGTTACGGCAGGGTGGATAATTCACCCCTCCACTTT. Its translation is CASSYGRVDNSPLHF.

The chain is built from TRBV6-1 and TRBJ2-2; tentatively, D is TRBD2 (5 bases). The V gene's germline CDR1 is MNHNS and CDR2 SASEGT. This CDR3 has 15 residues. V was pared by 1 base and J by 0 bases, with 6 bases between. In DNA form, the CDR3 reads TGTGCCAGCAGTGAAGGGACTGCGAACACCGGGGAGCTGTTTTTT. Translating it yields CASSEGTANTGELFF.

J is TRBJ1-2 and V is TRBV11-2; D is undetermined. This CDR3 is built from 14 residues. V was shortened by 2 bases and J by 0 bases, with 7 bases between the two germline ends. CDR1 is SGHAT and CDR2 is FQNNGV in the germline V gene. CDR3 protein: CASSLLQSNYGYTF. The DNA for the CDR3 is TGTGCCAGCAGCTTACTACAGTCTAACTATGGCTACACCTTC.